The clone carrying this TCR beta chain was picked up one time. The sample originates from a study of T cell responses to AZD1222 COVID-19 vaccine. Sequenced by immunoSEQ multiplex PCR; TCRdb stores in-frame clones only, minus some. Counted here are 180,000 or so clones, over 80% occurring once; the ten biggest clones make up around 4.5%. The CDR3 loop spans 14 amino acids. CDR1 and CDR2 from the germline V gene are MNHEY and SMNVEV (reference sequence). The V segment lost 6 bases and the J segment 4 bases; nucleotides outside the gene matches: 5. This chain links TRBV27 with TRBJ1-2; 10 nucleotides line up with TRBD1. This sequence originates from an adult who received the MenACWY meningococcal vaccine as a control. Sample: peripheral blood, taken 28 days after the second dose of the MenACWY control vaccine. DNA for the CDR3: TGTGCCAGCAGCCGACAGGGGGCTGCCTATGGCTACACCTTC. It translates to CASSRQGAAYGYTF.